This T cell receptor beta chain appears in the sequencing data of a study of blood T cells in healthy people across ages. A sample-barcoded 5' primer and a J-beta primer mix were used in a second PCR of roughly 6 to 12 cycles. TCRdb independently ran MiXCR on the 5' RACE reads; one entry per CDR3 protein. This table has 650,000 to 1,000,000 distinct CDR3 sequences, 30% to 45% appearing once. This clonotype has ten or more counts. The CDR3 is 12 residues long. Germline CDR1 reads SGHRS; CDR2 reads YFSETQ. Deletions cut 4 bases from V and 8 bases from J, with 10 bases between. The rearrangement links TRBV5-1 to TRBJ2-1, with D possibly being TRBD2 (5 bases). The clonotype comes from a man aged 18 to 29 in good health. The sequenced material came from blood. CDR3 in amino acids: CASSEARDEQFF. CDR3 in DNA: TGCGCCAGCAGCGAAGCGAGGGATGAGCAGTTCTTC.